The sequence of this TCR beta chain was determined in a study of blood T cell repertoires in COVID-19. Study at large: The United States, Italy and Spain provided the acute and convalescent COVID-19 samples.

Germline CDR1 SGHDN, CDR2 FVKESK. This CDR3 region has 13 residues. The V and J ends lost 8 bases and 1 base respectively, with 11 bases between them. Study processing details: Reference gene primers were amplified, and this amplification served to estimate nucleated cell counts. Sequencing used immunoSEQ multiplex PCR; TCRdb keeps in-frame clones, though not all of them. The V and J calls and the clone size are those of that table, but D and trimming were determined from the DNA. The table has about half a million clones, 70% to 90% seen once. The clonotype originates from a human donor in a cohort sampled during active COVID-19. This chain connects TRBV14 to TRBJ1-2; possible D gene TRBD1, 6 bases. The specimen sequenced was peripheral blood. This chain's CDR3 is CASGQQGNYGYTF. The CDR3 region has the DNA TGTGCCAGCGGACAACAGGGTAACTATGGCTACACCTTC.